The 22 T cell receptor beta chains in this list originate from one sample, sequenced in a study of cytomegalovirus exposure and HLA in healthy donors. TCRdb's table, derived via immunoSEQ multiplex PCR, lists solely in-frame clones and lacks some. The profile shows roughly 84,000 clones, under 95% of them singletons. Input material: PBMCs. The receptors shown here come from a man aged 30 to 39 in good health and CMV-seronegative.

This clone occurred a few times. The V call is TRBV14, the J call TRBJ1-2; D not resolved. The CDR3 runs to 13 residues. V was pared by 4 bases and J by 1 base, with 7 bases between. Germline V gene sequence: CDR1 SGHDN, CDR2 FVKESK. This CDR3 reads CASSPRVNYGYTF. The CDR3 coding sequence is TGTGCCAGCAGCCCGAGGGTTAACTATGGCTACACCTTC. Full variable domain (rest looked up from reference TRBV14 and TRBJ1-2): EAGVTQFPSHSVIEKGQTVTLRCDPISGHDNLYWYRRVMGKEIKFLLHFVKESKQDESGMPNNRFLAERTGGTYSTLKVQPAELEDSGVYFCASSPRVNYGYTFGSGTRLTVV.

This chain joins TRBV28 and TRBJ1-3, with D possibly TRBD1 on 5 matching bases. The germline CDR1 and CDR2 sequences are MDHEN and SYDVKM. Trimming stripped 2 bases from V and 2 bases from J, with 10 bases between. This CDR3 contains 15 residues. CDR3: CASSLISGPGNTIYF. The DNA for the CDR3 is TGTGCCAGCAGTTTAATCTCAGGGCCTGGAAACACCATATATTTT.

V gene TRBV18 combines with J gene TRBJ1-3; 9 bases are shared with TRBD1. The CDR3 runs 18 residues. V shed 2 bases and J 2 bases; nucleotides not matched to a gene: 10. CDR1 is KGHSH, CDR2 LQKENI, per germline. CDR3 coding DNA: TGTGCCAGCTCACCATTAAGGGGCAGGACAGGGGCTGGAAACACCATATATTTT. Translation: CASSPLRGRTGAGNTIYF.

Turning to this clone: Its ends do not fully match the called genes, so a read error is possible. The V call is TRBV6-4, the J call TRBJ2-1, with D possibly matching TRBD2 (6 bases). CDR3 length: 15 amino acids. Germline V CDR1 and CDR2: MRHNA, SNTAGT. The CDR3 reads CASSYSRGSGDEQFF. CDR3 nucleotide sequence: TGTGCCAGCAGTTACTCACGGGGGAGTGGCGATGAGCAGTTCTTC.

V is TRBV2 and J is TRBJ1-1; D is perhaps TRBD1 (6 bases). Looked up from germline, CDR1 is SNHLY and CDR2 is FYNNEI. The CDR3 sequence is 14 residues long. The V end lost 6 bases, the J end lost 6 bases, and 17 bases lay between the germline ends. The CDR3 nucleotides are TGTGCCAGCAGACTTGGGGACACTATCTCTGAAGCTTTCTTT. Translation: CASRLGDTISEAFF.

CDR3 region: CAIGFDRNQETQYF. In DNA, the CDR3 is TGTGCCATCGGCTTCGACAGGAACCAAGAGACCCAGTACTTC. This chain uses TRBV10-3 with TRBJ2-5; TRBD1 might be the D (6 bases). Trimming stripped 8 bases from V and 0 bases from J, with 13 bases between. Germline values: CDR1 ENHRY, CDR2 SYGVKD. The CDR3 runs to 14 residues.

The rearrangement links TRBV9 to TRBJ2-3; D is unclear. The germline V and J ends were trimmed by 3 bases and 1 base, with 9 bases remaining between them. This CDR3 comprises 14 residues. CDR1 and CDR2 from the germline V gene are SGDLS and YYNGEE. The CDR3 region is CASSAGSRTDTQYF. The CDR3 DNA reads as TGTGCCAGCAGCGCGGGTAGCCGCACAGATACGCAGTATTTT. The full variable domain, its missing parts supplied by reference TRBV9 and TRBJ2-3, is DSGVTQTPKHLITATGQRVTLRCSPRSGDLSVYWYQQSLDQGLQFLIQYYNGEERAKGNILERFSAQQFPDLHSELNLSSLELGDSALYFCASSAGSRTDTQYFGPGTRLTVL.

This clone was found once. The V gene is TRBV16, the J gene TRBJ1-4; D unresolved. CDR3 size: 14 residues. V was cut by 0 bases and J by 5 bases, with 7 bases left in between. Looked up from germline, CDR1 is KGHSY and CDR2 is FQNENV. DNA for the CDR3: TGTGCCAGCAGCCAATCGGGCGTCAATGAAAAACTGTTTTTT. This translates into CASSQSGVNEKLFF.

The chain combines TRBV19 with TRBJ2-2, with 8 bases lining up with TRBD1. CDR1 is LNHDA, CDR2 SQIVND, per germline (reference sequence). The CDR3 covers 16 residues. V lost 3 bases and J lost 4; bases outside the gene matches: 7. The CDR3 here is CASSIDTGQATGELFF. DNA of the CDR3: TGTGCCAGTAGTATCGACACGGGACAGGCCACCGGGGAGCTGTTTTTT.

This clone was seen only once. Other DNA sequences in the sample encode the same CDR3. V is TRBV6-1 and J is TRBJ2-3; 10 positions match TRBD2. From germline, CDR1 is MNHNS and CDR2 SASEGT. The CDR3 totals 20 residues. J gave up 6 bases and V 2 bases, and 20 bases lay outside the gene matches. CDR3 sequence (DNA): TGTGCCAGCAGTGAATCAGGGGGTGGGTTAGCGGGGGGCCCACGTGATACGCAGTATTTT. This sequence encodes CASSESGGGLAGGPRDTQYF.

V gene TRBV28 combines with J gene TRBJ1-1; D is unresolved. Per the germline V gene, CDR1 is MDHEN and CDR2 is SYDVKM. V lost 6 bases and J 1 base, leaving 3 bases between the germline ends. There are 11 residues in the CDR3. The CDR3 loop reads CASSGNTEAFF. In DNA, the CDR3 is TGTGCCAGCAGCGGGAACACTGAAGCTTTCTTT. The full variable domain, rest sourced from reference TRBV28 and TRBJ1-1, is DVKVTQSSRYLVKRTGEKVFLECVQDMDHENMFWYRQDPGLGLRLIYFSYDVKMKEKGDIPEGYSVSREKKERFSLILESASTNQTSMYLCASSGNTEAFFGQGTRLTVV.

This clone was detected once. The chain recombines TRBV7-2 with TRBJ2-3; a possible D gene is TRBD1 (6 bases). Trimming took 4 bases from V and 2 from J, leaving 16 bases between them. CDR1 SGHTA and CDR2 FQGNSA come from the germline V gene. The CDR3 extends over 16 amino acids. Here the CDR3 reads CASSSEGQFLTDTQYF. The CDR3 nucleotides are TGTGCCAGCAGCTCAGAGGGACAATTTCTCACAGATACGCAGTATTTT. Variable domain in full (rest from reference TRBV7-2 and TRBJ2-3): GAGVSQSPSNKVTEKGKDVELRCDPISGHTALYWYRQSLGQGLEFLIYFQGNSAPDKSGLPSDRFSAERTGGSVSTLTIQRTQQEDSAVYLCASSSEGQFLTDTQYFGPGTRLTVL.

The gene calls are TRBV19 and TRBJ2-3; D possibly corresponds to TRBD2 (5 bases). V lost 4 bases, J lost 3 bases, and 20 bases lay in between. The CDR3 extends over 17 amino acids. The germline V gene has CDR1 LNHDA and CDR2 SQIVND (reference sequence). The CDR3, as DNA: TGTGCCAGTAGTACCCGGGGAAAGGCGGGCACAACAGATACGCAGTATTTT. This codes for CASSTRGKAGTTDTQYF.

V is TRBV11-2 and J is TRBJ1-2; unclear D gene. The CDR3 totals 14 residues. The V end was cut by 4 bases, the J end by 3 bases, with 12 bases between. Germline V gene data show CDR1 as SGHAT and CDR2 as FQNNGV. DNA of the CDR3: TGTGCCAGCAGCTCCCCACGGTCGTACTATGGCTACACCTTC. Translating it yields CASSSPRSYYGYTF.

The rearrangement joins TRBV5-1 to TRBJ1-1; 8 positions agree with TRBD1. This CDR3 spans 13 amino acids. Germline-derived CDR1 and CDR2 are SGHRS and YFSETQ. The trim removed 7 bases at V and 1 base at J, leaving 3 bases unmatched. The CDR3 here is CASQGQANTEAFF. The CDR3 region has the DNA TGCGCCAGCCAGGGACAGGCGAACACTGAAGCTTTCTTT.

The chain carries TRBV19 and TRBJ1-3, with a weak D call TRBD1 (6 bases). CDR3 size: 17 residues. CDR1 LNHDA and CDR2 SQIVND come from the germline V gene (reference sequence). V lost 4 bases and J lost 4, with 20 bases in between. CDR3 coding DNA: TGTGCCAGTAGTAAATCCGCGCAGGGGAGTTTGGGAAACACCATATATTTT. This gives the protein CASSKSAQGSLGNTIYF.

The chain joins TRBV7-2 to TRBJ2-1; TRBD2 matches 8 bases. Per germline, CDR1 SGHTA and CDR2 FQGNSA. The CDR3 length is 16 residues. V lost 4 bases to trimming and J lost 0 bases; unmatched junction nucleotides: 5. The CDR3 here is CASSSGGSSSYNEQFF. The CDR3 bases are TGTGCCAGCAGCTCGGGGGGGTCGAGCTCCTACAATGAGCAGTTCTTC.

V usage is TRBV19 and J usage is TRBJ2-3; unclear D gene. CDR1 and CDR2 (germline): LNHDA, SQIVND (reference sequence). Trimming removed 6 bases at V and 0 bases at J, with 7 bases between. The CDR3 length is 13 residues. CDR3: CASRVASTDTQYF. CDR3 nucleotide sequence: TGTGCCAGTAGAGTAGCTAGCACAGATACGCAGTATTTT.

The J gene is TRBJ1-3, the V gene TRBV19; the match to TRBD1 covers 9 bases. Germline V lookup: CDR1 LNHDA, CDR2 SQIVND (reference sequence). The CDR3 is 14 residues long. Unmatched junction bases numbered 5, after V lost 7 bases and J lost 4 bases. CDR3 nucleotides: TGTGCCAGTACTCACAGGGGGCAAGGAAACACCATATATTTT. Its protein is CASTHRGQGNTIYF.

The chain employs TRBV5-1 and TRBJ2-7; 10 bases are a match to TRBD2. This CDR3 region has 16 residues. The junction had 10 bases not matched to a gene; V was cut back by 5 bases and J by 2 bases. Germline V gene data show CDR1 as SGHRS and CDR2 as YFSETQ. This chain's CDR3 is CASRRSLAGEAYEQYF. In nucleotides, the CDR3 is TGCGCCAGCAGGCGGTCCCTAGCGGGAGAAGCCTACGAGCAGTACTTC.

The chain joins TRBV6-6 to TRBJ2-5, with TRBD2 matching 7 bases. The CDR3 contains 15 residues. V gave up 2 bases and J gave up 5 bases; unmatched junction bases: 8. The germline V gene has CDR1 MNHNY and CDR2 SVGAGI (reference sequence). The CDR3 bases are TGTGCCAGCAGTTACGTTGCGGGAGTGGTTGAGACCCAGTACTTC. Translation gives CASSYVAGVVETQYF.

The chain links TRBV9 to TRBJ1-1, with D hard to call. Germline assignment: CDR1 SGDLS and CDR2 YYNGEE. Trimming shortened V by 0 bases and J by 1 base, and 4 bases separated the two germline ends. This CDR3 contains 13 residues. Here the CDR3 DNA reads TGTGCCAGCAGCGTAGACGGGAACACTGAAGCTTTCTTT. Its translation: CASSVDGNTEAFF.